This is a list of T cell receptor beta chains from one sample in a study of vaccination effects on CD4 cells after COVID-19. Clones were read by immunoSEQ multiplex PCR, and TCRdb kept only the in-frame ones, dropping some. The sample has nearly 30,000 clones; 65% to 90% are singletons. The antigens of these receptors remain unknown. Source: CD4+ T cells from PBMCs cultured with SARS-CoV-2 spike peptides, taken after COVID-19 vaccination. All receptors derive from a human donor who received a COVID-19 vaccine. Some clones in this sample may be carry-over from other donors' samples. Each CDR3 is given with its conserved first and last residue. Fields, in order: CDR3 protein, CDR3 DNA, V gene, clone size, D gene, J gene. A D gene is named only where the DNA matches it firmly. The size entry is marked missing in some rows and otherwise reads once, few, many or a size class.

CDR3: CASSLDRGFNYGYTF; DNA: TGTGCCAGCAGCTTAGACCGGGGCTTCAACTATGGCTACACCTTC; V: TRBV6-5; size: NA; D: NA; J: TRBJ1-2
CDR3: CASSEIAGTQPQHF; DNA: TGCGCCAGCAGTGAGATAGCCGGTACCCAGCCCCAGCATTTT; V: TRBV10-2; size: medium-sized; D: NA; J: TRBJ1-5
CDR3: CASSLVSDQETQYF; DNA: TGTGCCAGCAGCTTGGTGTCAGATCAAGAGACCCAGTACTTC; V: TRBV5-6; size: NA; D: NA; J: TRBJ2-5
CDR3: CASSGTPNEKLFF; DNA: TGCGCCAGCAGCGGGACACCTAATGAAAAACTGTTTTTT; V: TRBV5-1; size: NA; D: NA; J: TRBJ1-4
CDR3: CASSPRGTYGYTF; DNA: TGCGCCAGCAGCCCGAGAGGGACCTATGGCTACACCTTC; V: TRBV5-1; size: NA; D: NA; J: TRBJ1-2
CDR3: CASSPRGQGFYNEQFF; DNA: TGTGCCAGTAGCCCCCGCGGACAGGGGTTCTACAATGAGCAGTTCTTC; V: TRBV19; size: NA; D: TRBD1; J: TRBJ2-1
CDR3: CASGTGQDGVKNIQYF; DNA: TGTGCTAGTGGAACTGGACAGGACGGGGTCAAAAACATTCAGTACTTC; V: TRBV12-5; size: NA; D: TRBD1; J: TRBJ2-4
CDR3: CASSAVRTEAFF; DNA: TGTGCCAGCAGCGCCGTCCGGACTGAAGCTTTCTTT; V: TRBV7-2; size: NA; D: NA; J: TRBJ1-1
CDR3: CASSPDRVGEKLFF; DNA: TGTGCCAGCAGTCCGGACAGGGTGGGGGAAAAACTGTTTTTT; V: TRBV7-9; size: NA; D: TRBD1; J: TRBJ1-4
CDR3: CASSLFAQGERTGELFF; DNA: TGTGCCAGCAGCTTATTTGCGCAGGGGGAACGCACCGGGGAGCTGTTTTTT; V: TRBV7-3; size: NA; D: TRBD1; J: TRBJ2-2
CDR3: CASSLQPNTQYF; DNA: TGTGCCAGCAGCTTGCAGCCCAATACGCAGTATTTT; V: TRBV5-8; size: NA; D: NA; J: TRBJ2-3
CDR3: CASSITGLSGQPQHF; DNA: TGCGCCAGCAGCATAACAGGGTTAAGCGGCCAGCCCCAGCATTTT; V: TRBV5-1; size: NA; D: NA; J: TRBJ1-5
CDR3: CSVDGGDQETQYF; DNA: TGCAGCGTTGATGGAGGGGACCAAGAGACCCAGTACTTC; V: TRBV29-1; size: NA; D: NA; J: TRBJ2-5
CDR3: CASSYQTGGSRLEQFF; DNA: TGTGCCAGCAGTTACCAGACAGGCGGTTCGAGGTTAGAGCAGTTCTTC; V: TRBV6-2/TRBV6-3; size: NA; D: NA; J: TRBJ2-1
CDR3: CATSERTGSTEAFF; DNA: TGTGCCACCAGTGAGCGGACAGGGTCCACTGAAGCTTTCTTT; V: TRBV24-1; size: once; D: TRBD1; J: TRBJ1-1
CDR3: CASTSWTYSGNTIYF; DNA: TGTGCCAGTACCTCCTGGACCTACTCTGGAAACACCATATATTTT; V: TRBV19; size: NA; D: NA; J: TRBJ1-3
CDR3: CASSYGTQNYGYTF; DNA: TGCGCCAGCAGCTACGGGACCCAAAACTATGGCTACACCTTC; V: TRBV5-1; size: NA; D: NA; J: TRBJ1-2
CDR3: CASSQDYPVNYGYTF; DNA: TGTGCCAGCAGCCAAGATTATCCGGTAAACTATGGCTACACCTTC; V: TRBV14; size: few; D: NA; J: TRBJ1-2
CDR3: CASIPGGRGYEPQHF; DNA: TGTGCCAGCATCCCAGGCGGCAGGGGCTATGAGCCCCAGCATTTT; V: TRBV13; size: NA; D: NA; J: TRBJ1-5
CDR3: CASSLTGVSNQPQHF; DNA: TGTGCCAGCAGCCTCACGGGGGTTAGCAATCAGCCCCAGCATTTT; V: TRBV3-1/TRBV3-2; size: NA; D: NA; J: TRBJ1-5
CDR3: CASSPLLAMNTGELFF; DNA: TGTGCCAGCTCACCACTTCTAGCGATGAACACCGGGGAGCTGTTTTTT; V: TRBV18; size: NA; D: NA; J: TRBJ2-2
CDR3: CASSTRESTDTQYF; DNA: TGTGCCAGCAGCACCCGGGAAAGCACAGATACGCAGTATTTT; V: TRBV11-2; size: few; D: NA; J: TRBJ2-3
CDR3: CASSEAMLGVVSTDTQYF; DNA: TGTGCCAGCAGTGAAGCGATGCTGGGGGTAGTTAGCACAGATACGCAGTATTTT; V: TRBV6-1; size: NA; D: NA; J: TRBJ2-3
CDR3: CASSQDIGLAGSF; DNA: TGTGCCAGCAGCCAAGACATCGGACTAGCGGGGTCCTTC; V: TRBV4-2; size: NA; D: TRBD2; J: TRBJ2-4
CDR3: CASIPPGGNQPQHF; DNA: TGTGCCAGTATCCCCCCAGGGGGCAATCAGCCCCAGCATTTT; V: TRBV19; size: NA; D: NA; J: TRBJ1-5
CDR3: CASSWDGLQETQYF; DNA: TGCGCCAGCAGCTGGGACGGACTCCAAGAGACCCAGTACTTC; V: TRBV5-1; size: NA; D: NA; J: TRBJ2-5
CDR3: CASSPQTYSNQPQHF; DNA: TGTGCCAGCAGCCCTCAGACCTATAGCAATCAGCCCCAGCATTTT; V: TRBV7-2; size: few; D: NA; J: TRBJ1-5
CDR3: CASSLGGGGSGTDTQYF; DNA: TGTGCCAGCAGCTTGGGGGGAGGCGGGAGTGGGACAGATACGCAGTATTTT; V: TRBV5-6; size: NA; D: TRBD2; J: TRBJ2-3
CDR3: CASSYSGGVSDGYTF; DNA: TGTGCCAGCAGTTACTCAGGGGGAGTTTCAGATGGCTACACCTTC; V: TRBV6-5; size: NA; D: NA; J: TRBJ1-2
CDR3: CASSRRRGNTDTQYF; DNA: TGTGCCAGCAGCCGAAGGAGGGGGAACACAGATACGCAGTATTTT; V: TRBV6-5; size: NA; D: NA; J: TRBJ2-3
CDR3: CASSVAMGGWNTGELFF; DNA: TGTGCCAGCAGCGTAGCGATGGGGGGGTGGAACACCGGGGAGCTGTTTTTT; V: TRBV9; size: NA; D: TRBD2; J: TRBJ2-2
CDR3: CAWSRGMAGETQYF; DNA: TGTGCCTGGAGCAGGGGGATGGCCGGAGAGACCCAGTACTTC; V: TRBV30; size: NA; D: TRBD1; J: TRBJ2-5
CDR3: CASSHVGELFF; DNA: TGTGCCAGCAGCCACGTCGGGGAGCTGTTTTTT; V: TRBV6-2/TRBV6-3; size: NA; D: NA; J: TRBJ2-2
CDR3: CASHSSGQETQYF; DNA: TGTGCCAGCCATTCTAGCGGGCAAGAGACCCAGTACTTC; V: TRBV18; size: NA; D: TRBD2; J: TRBJ2-5
CDR3: CASRDRVNTDTQYF; DNA: TGTGCCAGTAGAGACAGGGTAAACACAGATACGCAGTATTTT; V: TRBV19; size: NA; D: TRBD1; J: TRBJ2-3
CDR3: CASSQVRLPGNYGYTF; DNA: TGTGCCAGCAGCCAAGTACGTCTACCGGGGAACTATGGCTACACCTTC; V: TRBV3-1/TRBV3-2; size: once; D: NA; J: TRBJ1-2
CDR3: CAWTAGTDTQYF; DNA: TGTGCCTGGACTGCGGGGACAGATACGCAGTATTTT; V: TRBV30; size: NA; D: NA; J: TRBJ2-3
CDR3: CASSFPRDRSENTQYF; DNA: TGTGCCAGCAGCTTTCCCCGGGACAGGTCCGAAAATACGCAGTATTTT; V: TRBV7-6; size: NA; D: TRBD1; J: TRBJ2-3
CDR3: CASSLEDWGFGNEKLFF; DNA: TGTGCCAGCAGCTTGGAGGATTGGGGATTTGGTAATGAAAAACTGTTTTTT; V: TRBV5-5; size: NA; D: NA; J: TRBJ1-4
CDR3: CASSPRMWTQYF; DNA: TGTGCCAGCAGTCCGCGAATGTGGACCCAGTACTTC; V: TRBV12-3/TRBV12-4; size: NA; D: NA; J: TRBJ2-5
CDR3: CAGARGSIYNEQFF; DNA: TGTGCCGGGGCCAGGGGCTCAATCTACAATGAGCAGTTCTTC; V: TRBV2; size: NA; D: NA; J: TRBJ2-1
CDR3: CASSLVRLSSYNEQFF; DNA: TGCGCCAGCAGCTTGGTGAGACTTTCCTCCTACAATGAGCAGTTCTTC; V: TRBV5-1; size: NA; D: NA; J: TRBJ2-1
CDR3: CASSGNRGTQPQHF; DNA: TGTGCCAGCAGTGGAAATCGGGGGACTCAGCCCCAGCATTTT; V: TRBV28; size: few; D: NA; J: TRBJ1-5
CDR3: CASSEGERQPQHF; DNA: TGTGCCAGCAGTGAGGGGGAGAGGCAGCCCCAGCATTTT; V: TRBV6-4; size: NA; D: NA; J: TRBJ1-5
CDR3: CSVERTSGNEQFF; DNA: TGCAGCGTTGAGAGGACTAGCGGGAATGAGCAGTTCTTC; V: TRBV29-1; size: NA; D: TRBD2; J: TRBJ2-1
CDR3: CASSYSITGATDTQYF; DNA: TGTGCCAGCAGTTACTCGATCACAGGGGCGACAGATACGCAGTATTTT; V: TRBV6-5; size: NA; D: TRBD1; J: TRBJ2-3
CDR3: CASSYSGLNYGYTF; DNA: TGTGCCAGCAGTTACTCAGGGCTTAACTATGGCTACACCTTC; V: TRBV6-5; size: NA; D: NA; J: TRBJ1-2
CDR3: CASSSASVGTQYF; DNA: TGTGCCAGCAGCTCAGCTTCAGTGGGGACCCAGTACTTC; V: TRBV11-2; size: NA; D: NA; J: TRBJ2-5
CDR3: CASSRGTGTQDSPLHF; DNA: TGTGCCAGCAGCCGGGGGACAGGGACTCAGGATTCACCCCTCCACTTT; V: TRBV9; size: NA; D: TRBD1; J: TRBJ1-6
CDR3: CASKSGTGDAKLFF; DNA: TGTGCCAGCAAATCGGGGACAGGGGACGCAAAACTGTTTTTT; V: TRBV4-2; size: NA; D: TRBD1; J: TRBJ1-4